Described below is a single TCR beta chain sequence and its context. The data derive from a study of CD8 T cells in Susac syndrome. In germline, CDR1 is DFQATT, CDR2 SNEGSKA (reference sequence). This CDR3 is built from 20 residues. Trimming cost V 6 bases and J 0 bases; bases outside gene matches: 16. With random hexamers, reverse transcription was performed on about 0.5 to 1 ug of RNA. One entry per CDR3 protein, called by TCRdb with MiXCR from the immunoSEQ multiplex PCR reads. This repertoire shows about 200,000 distinct CDR3 sequences, roughly 94% found once; its top ten account for 0.07% to 0.095%.

Material for sequencing was CD4+ T cells from PBMCs. The chain combines TRBV20-1 with TRBJ2-6; 11 bases fit TRBD2. This TCR came from a human donor with multiple sclerosis. The CDR3 spells CSAQHTGTSGTISGANVLTF. DNA for the CDR3: TGCAGTGCGCAACATACCGGGACTAGCGGCACCATCTCTGGGGCCAACGTCCTGACTTTC.